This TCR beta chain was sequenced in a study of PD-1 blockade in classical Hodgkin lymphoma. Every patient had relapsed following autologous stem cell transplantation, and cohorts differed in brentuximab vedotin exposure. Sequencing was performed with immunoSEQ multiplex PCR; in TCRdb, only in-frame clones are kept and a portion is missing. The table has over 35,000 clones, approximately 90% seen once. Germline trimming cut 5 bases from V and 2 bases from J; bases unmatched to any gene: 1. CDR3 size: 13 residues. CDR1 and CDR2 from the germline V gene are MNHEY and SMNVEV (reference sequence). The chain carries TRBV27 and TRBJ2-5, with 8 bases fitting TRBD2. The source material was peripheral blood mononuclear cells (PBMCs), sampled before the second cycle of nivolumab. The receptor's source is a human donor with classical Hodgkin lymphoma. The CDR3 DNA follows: TGTGCCAGCAGTCGACTAGCGCAAGAGACCCAGTACTTC. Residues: CASSRLAQETQYF.